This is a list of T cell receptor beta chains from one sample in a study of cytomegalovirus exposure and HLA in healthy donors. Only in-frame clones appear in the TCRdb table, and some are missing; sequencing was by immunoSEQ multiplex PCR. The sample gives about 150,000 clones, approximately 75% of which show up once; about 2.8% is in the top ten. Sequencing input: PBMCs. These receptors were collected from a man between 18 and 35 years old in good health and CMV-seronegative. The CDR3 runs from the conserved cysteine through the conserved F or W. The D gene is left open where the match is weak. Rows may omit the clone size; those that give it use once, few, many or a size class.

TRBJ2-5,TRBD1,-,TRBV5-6,TGTGCCAGCAGCAAGACAGGGGTCCAAGAGACCCAGTACTTC,CASSKTGVQETQYF
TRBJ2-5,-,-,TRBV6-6,TGTGCCAGCAGTTACGCAACTTTCCCCACAGAGACCCAGTACTTC,CASSYATFPTETQYF
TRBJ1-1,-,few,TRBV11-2,TGTGCCAGCAGCTTAGGCCTGGCGGATCTAGGGGGCACTGAAGCTTTCTTT,CASSLGLADLGGTEAFF
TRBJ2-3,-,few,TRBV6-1,TGTGCCAGCAGATTAGACAGCTATCTCACAGATACGCAGTATTTT,CASRLDSYLTDTQYF
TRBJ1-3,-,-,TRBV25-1,TGTGCCAGCTCACGGACGGGGAGCTCTGGAAACACCATATATTTT,CASSRTGSSGNTIYF
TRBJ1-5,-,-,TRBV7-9,TGTGCCAGCAGCTTAGGGTTGGCAAGCAATCAGCCCCAGCATTTT,CASSLGLASNQPQHF
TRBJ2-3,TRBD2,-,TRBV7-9,TGTGCCAGCAGCTTAGCAGCTAGCGGGGGCACAGATACGCAGTATTTT,CASSLAASGGTDTQYF
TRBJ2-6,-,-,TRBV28,TGTGCCAGCACCCCAGGGGCAGGTCAATACTCTGGGGCCAACGGCCTGACTTTC,CASTPGAGQYSGANGLTF
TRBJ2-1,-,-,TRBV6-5,TGTGCCAGCAGGTTAGGGGTCTCCTACAATGAGCAGTTCTTC,CASRLGVSYNEQFF
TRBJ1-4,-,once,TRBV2,TGTGCCAGCAGCAGGCATACAGGATCTAATGAAAAACTGTTTTTT,CASSRHTGSNEKLFF
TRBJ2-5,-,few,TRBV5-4,TGTGCCAGCAGCCCGAAAGGGGCCGGGACCCAGTACTTC,CASSPKGAGTQYF
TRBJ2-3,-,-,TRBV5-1,TGCGCCAGCAGCGACGGGGGTGGCCCGGATACGCAGTATTTT,CASSDGGGPDTQYF
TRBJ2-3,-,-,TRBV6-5,TGTGCCAGCAGTTACTCGGGCCGAGAGGGAGATACGCAGTATTTT,CASSYSGREGDTQYF
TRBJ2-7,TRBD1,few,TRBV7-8,TGTGCCAGCAGCGACGACAGGGTCTACGAGCAGTACTTC,CASSDDRVYEQYF
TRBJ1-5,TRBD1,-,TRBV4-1,TGCGCCAGCAGCCAAGGAGGAGTCAGGGGGCGAGGTCAGCCCCAGCATTTT,CASSQGGVRGRGQPQHF
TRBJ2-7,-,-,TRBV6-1,TGTGCCAGCAGTGTCATAGAGTACGAGCAGTACTTC,CASSVIEYEQYF